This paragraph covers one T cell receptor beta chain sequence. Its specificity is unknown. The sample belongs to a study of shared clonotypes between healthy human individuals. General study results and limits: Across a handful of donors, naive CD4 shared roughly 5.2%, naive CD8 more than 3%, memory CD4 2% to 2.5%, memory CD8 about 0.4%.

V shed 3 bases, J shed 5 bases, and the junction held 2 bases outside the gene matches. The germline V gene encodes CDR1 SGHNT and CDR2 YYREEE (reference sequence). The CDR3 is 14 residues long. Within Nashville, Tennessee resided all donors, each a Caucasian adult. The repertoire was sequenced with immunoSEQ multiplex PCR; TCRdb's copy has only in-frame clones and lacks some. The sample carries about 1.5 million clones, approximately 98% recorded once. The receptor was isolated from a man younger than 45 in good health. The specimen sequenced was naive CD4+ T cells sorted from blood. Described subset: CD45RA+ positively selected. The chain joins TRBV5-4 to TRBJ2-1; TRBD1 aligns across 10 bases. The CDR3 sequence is CASSSGTGDNEQFF. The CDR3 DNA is TGTGCCAGCAGCTCCGGGACAGGGGACAATGAGCAGTTCTTC.